The TCR beta chain described here comes from a study of T cell responses to AZD1222 COVID-19 vaccine. TCRdb keeps only in-frame clones here, not all; method: immunoSEQ multiplex PCR. This sample yields 60,000 or so clones, of which approximately 80% are seen a single time; around 20% belongs to the top ten. This clone was detected only a few times. Its antigen is as yet unknown. Study-wide points: Sampling that yielded the repertoires occurred only after the peak T cell response. Spike-specific TCR breadth rose after two AZD1222 doses, and depth rose as well.

Trimming stripped 6 bases from V and 3 bases from J, with 11 bases between. The CDR3 extends over 13 amino acids. This receptor was taken from an adult in good health. The J gene is TRBJ1-1, the V gene TRBV12-3 or TRBV12-4; D is ambiguous. Source: peripheral blood, taken on day 0 of AZD1222 vaccination. CDR3 sequence (DNA): TGTGCCAGCAGGATGGCGGCAGACACTGAAGCTTTCTTT. Its translation is CASRMAADTEAFF.